This T cell receptor beta chain was captured by sequencing in a study of T cell changes during pregnancy in multiple sclerosis. Measured with immunoSEQ multiplex PCR; TCRdb has only the in-frame clones, and not every one. The sample carries around 54,000 clones, 85% to 95% recorded once. With V trimmed by 5 bases and J by 5 bases, 10 bases remained unmatched. This CDR3 region has 17 residues. Germline lookup yields CDR1 SEHNR and CDR2 FQNEAQ (reference sequence). This sample comprised CD4+ T cells from peripheral blood mononuclear cells, obtained after pregnancy. V gene TRBV7-9 combines with J gene TRBJ2-5; TRBD2 matches at 14 bases. This TCR was sampled from a female donor in good health, enrolled as a control in a pregnancy study. This chain's CDR3 is CASSRIGLAGGHETQYF. CDR3 DNA sequence: TGTGCCAGCAGCCGGATCGGACTAGCGGGGGGTCATGAGACCCAGTACTTC.